This entry features one T cell receptor beta chain sequence. What it recognizes is unknown. Donors were healthy HIV-negative adults without recent acute infections or vaccinations. CD4+ cell separation produced CD45RA+ naive and CD45RA-negative memory subsets. V shed 4 bases and J 1 base; nucleotides not matched to a gene: 13. The CDR3 loop spans 17 amino acids. Germline-derived CDR1 and CDR2 are GTSNPN and SVGIG (reference sequence). The sample comes from a study of shared clonotypes between healthy human individuals. General observations from the study: Clonotype sharing among donors, it was expected, would be affected by sequencing depth.

Deep-level running was used for the assay. Sequencing was performed with immunoSEQ multiplex PCR; in TCRdb, only in-frame clones are kept and a portion is missing. The sample has about 1 million clones, about 70% seen once. The sequenced sample consisted of memory CD4+ T cells sorted from blood. Subset denoted: CD45RA-negative fraction. This clonotype originated in a man aged 18 to 30 in good health. V gene TRBV30 combines with J gene TRBJ2-7; 10 bases agree with TRBD1. The CDR3 nucleotides are TGTGCCTGGAACGTGGAGTTCGGGACAGGGGTTTCCTACGAGCAGTACTTC. This sequence encodes CAWNVEFGTGVSYEQYF.